The TCR beta chain under discussion was sequenced for a study of cytomegalovirus exposure and HLA in healthy donors. Study summary: Findings of an earlier analysis included some 120 million unique TCR beta sequences from about 180 million T cells. Study conclusions and caveats: It was reported in a later analysis that an Asian-associated ancestry cluster showed fewer N-insertions than the 666-donor mean. Excluded: some indistinguishable V segments such as TRBV6-2 and TRBV6-3. Later analysis demonstrated an association between a missense DCLRE1C variant and TCR beta V- and J-gene trimming.

The study ran its PCR with 60 Vbeta and 13 Jbeta primers. The table came from immunoSEQ multiplex PCR; TCRdb's copy has only in-frame clones and leaves some out. The sample contains about 150,000 clones, around four fifths of which appear only once. This CDR3 has 13 amino acids. Germline trimming cut 6 bases from V and 6 bases from J; bases unmatched to any gene: 8. Germline V gene data show CDR1 as SGHRS and CDR2 as YFSETQ. Comment on this clone: Antigen specificity is unknown.

The clonotype comes from a girl aged 5 to 17 in good health and CMV-seropositive. The sample comprised PBMCs. The rearrangement joins TRBV5-1 to TRBJ1-1, with 7 bases that match TRBD1. Here the CDR3 reads CASIGQGESEAFF. The CDR3 region has the DNA TGCGCCAGCATCGGCCAGGGGGAATCTGAAGCTTTCTTT.